A single sample is the source of the 25 T cell receptor beta chains below, sequenced in a study of CD8 T cells in ankylosing spondylitis. TCRdb reprocessed the 5' RACE reads via MiXCR and lists one record per CDR3 protein. The table includes 45,000 to 65,000 distinct CDR3 sequences, roughly 7.3% detected once. The specimen was blood, either unsorted or a sorted T cell fraction (not recorded which). The receptors come from a female donor with ankylosing spondylitis or in good health (not recorded which).

This clonotype was counted many times. V usage is TRBV5-1 and J usage is TRBJ2-5; unclear D gene. This CDR3 comprises 15 residues. The germline CDR1 and CDR2 sequences are SGHRS and YFSETQ. Trimming cost V 3 bases and J 2 bases, with 14 bases left between them. The CDR3 DNA reads TGCGCCAGCAGCTCCTACAGTCCTCTTCAAGAGACCCAGTACTTC. Translation: CASSSYSPLQETQYF.

The sample holds many counts of this clonotype. CDR3 coding DNA: TGTGCCACCTTCGGAGGGGGCAACACCGGGGAGCTGTTTTTT. Protein sequence: CATFGGGNTGELFF. The gene calls are TRBV5-4 and TRBJ2-2, with TRBD1 as a possible D gene (7 bases). V gave up 9 bases and J gave up 2 bases, with 14 bases separating them. Germline V CDR1 and CDR2: SGHNT, YYREEE (reference sequence). This CDR3 has 14 residues.

In this sample, this clonotype turned up a few times. This chain joins TRBV7-2 and TRBJ1-2; possible D gene TRBD1, 6 bases. The V gene's germline CDR1 is SGHTA and CDR2 FQGNSA. V was clipped by 5 bases and J by 2 bases, with 15 bases between them. The CDR3 sequence is 15 residues long. CDR3 loop: CASSGQIQGNYGYTF. As DNA, the CDR3 is TGTGCCAGCAGCGGACAAATACAGGGAAACTATGGCTACACCTTC.

This clonotype occurred many times. The rearrangement uses TRBV20-1 and TRBJ1-4, with TRBD1 identical over 9 bases. This CDR3 is 15 amino acids long. Losses at the gene ends were 0 bases for V and 5 bases for J; bases not matched to a gene: 4. Germline lookup yields CDR1 DFQATT and CDR2 SNEGSKA (reference sequence). CDR3 bases: TGCAGTGCTAGAGACTCGACAGGGGGAAATGAAAAACTGTTTTTT. It yields the protein CSARDSTGGNEKLFF.

The genes are TRBV5-1 and TRBJ2-5, with TRBD1 matching over 10 bases. Germline assignment: CDR1 SGHRS and CDR2 YFSETQ. This CDR3 has 16 residues. Losses at the gene ends were 5 bases for V and 5 bases for J; bases not matched to a gene: 12. The CDR3 DNA reads TGCGCCAGCAGGGGCCGAGCGACAGGGGGCCGTGAGACCCAGTACTTC. Encoded protein: CASRGRATGGRETQYF.

The chain couples TRBV24-1 to TRBJ2-5, with TRBD2 matching over 8 bases. Germline loops: CDR1 KGHDR, CDR2 SFDVKD. Trimming cost V 1 base and J 8 bases; bases outside gene matches: 5. CDR3 length: 14 amino acids. The CDR3 reads CATSDFGAGGTQYF. For the CDR3, the DNA is TGTGCCACCAGTGATTTTGGGGCGGGGGGAACCCAGTACTTC.

This clonotype was seen many times. The chain links TRBV9 to TRBJ1-5; D is possibly TRBD1 (6 bases). The germline V gene encodes CDR1 SGDLS and CDR2 YYNGEE. The CDR3 runs 14 residues. Trimming shortened V by 2 bases and J by 3 bases, and 9 bases separated the two germline ends. CDR3 DNA: TGTGCCAGCAGCGTCGAGGGGGACAATCAGCCCCAGCATTTT. Its protein is CASSVEGDNQPQHF. Filled out from reference TRBV9 and TRBJ1-5, the complete variable domain reads DSGVTQTPKHLITATGQRVTLRCSPRSGDLSVYWYQQSLDQGLQFLIQYYNGEERAKGNILERFSAQQFPDLHSELNLSSLELGDSALYFCASSVEGDNQPQHFGDGTRLSIL.

This clonotype was seen repeatedly, ten times or more. The gene calls are TRBV5-1 and TRBJ2-7, with 8 bases aligning to TRBD2. Germline V gene lookup returns CDR1 SGHRS and CDR2 YFSETQ. The trim removed 0 bases at V and 5 bases at J, leaving 7 bases unmatched. The CDR3 loop spans 15 amino acids. The CDR3 nucleotides are TGCGCCAGCAGCTTGGGGACGGGGGGGCTCCACGAGCAGTACGTC. It yields the protein CASSLGTGGLHEQYV.

This clonotype was recorded at least ten times. The chain carries TRBV2 and TRBJ2-3; the D gene is possibly TRBD1 (6 bases). Germline V lookup: CDR1 SNHLY, CDR2 FYNNEI. This CDR3 is 12 amino acids long. V was cut by 3 bases and J by 6 bases, with 7 bases left in between. The CDR3 is CASSERGDTQYF. The CDR3 DNA sequence: TGTGCCAGCAGTGAGAGGGGGGATACGCAGTATTTT.

This clonotype was counted many times. V and J are TRBV5-1 and TRBJ1-3; D possibly corresponds to TRBD1 (5 bases). V was clipped by 3 bases and J by 0 bases, with 7 bases between them. The CDR3 is made up of 14 amino acids. Germline loops: CDR1 SGHRS, CDR2 YFSETQ. CDR3 sequence (DNA): TGCGCCAGCAGCTGGGACGACTCTGGAAACACCATATATTTT. This codes for CASSWDDSGNTIYF.

V gene TRBV9 combines with J gene TRBJ1-1; D perhaps matches TRBD1 (6 bases). The germline gives CDR1 SGDLS, CDR2 YYNGEE. Deletions cut 4 bases from V and 5 bases from J, with 15 bases between. CDR3 length equals 14 residues. The CDR3 is CASSKEQGRTEAFF. CDR3 coding DNA: TGTGCCAGCAGCAAGGAACAGGGACGGACTGAAGCTTTCTTT.

This chain joins TRBV2 and TRBJ2-2, with D possibly TRBD2 on 5 matching bases. CDR3 length equals 15 residues. Germline values: CDR1 SNHLY, CDR2 FYNNEI. The V and J ends lost 3 bases and 5 bases respectively, with 13 bases between them. In DNA form, the CDR3 reads TGTGCCAGCAGTGATATGCAGGAGGCGACCGGGGAGCTGTTTTTT. Its protein product is CASSDMQEATGELFF.

This clonotype was recorded at least ten times. The V gene is TRBV5-4, the J gene TRBJ1-2, with a weak D call TRBD1 (5 bases). Between the trimmed V and J ends, which lost 0 bases and 7 bases, there was a span of 13 bases. This CDR3 region has 14 residues. Germline V CDR1 and CDR2: SGHNT, YYREEE (reference sequence). The CDR3 nucleotides are TGTGCCAGCAGCTTGGGGCGCAGGGAGGCTGGCTACACCTTC. The encoded protein is CASSLGRREAGYTF.

At least ten counts were recorded for this clonotype. This chain connects TRBV9 to TRBJ1-2; D gene uncertain. The V gene lost 0 bases and the J gene lost 3 bases, with 6 bases spanning the gap. Germline V lookup: CDR1 SGDLS, CDR2 YYNGEE. The CDR3 sequence is 13 residues long. The CDR3 protein is CASSVAWDYGYTF. The CDR3 DNA is TGTGCCAGCAGCGTAGCGTGGGACTATGGCTACACCTTC. Complete variable domain (other parts from reference TRBV9 and TRBJ1-2): DSGVTQTPKHLITATGQRVTLRCSPRSGDLSVYWYQQSLDQGLQFLIQYYNGEERAKGNILERFSAQQFPDLHSELNLSSLELGDSALYFCASSVAWDYGYTFGSGTRLTVV.

This clonotype was detected ten times or more. The J gene is TRBJ1-2, the V gene TRBV5-6; 8 nucleotides match TRBD1. The CDR3 is 16 residues long. The ends lost 4 bases at V and 2 bases at J; junction bases unmatched: 10. Germline CDR1 SGHDT, CDR2 YYEEEE. The CDR3 protein is CASSLYGQGGNYGYTF. The DNA for the CDR3 is TGTGCCAGCAGCCTCTACGGACAGGGCGGGAACTATGGCTACACCTTC.

This clonotype was picked up one time. A much larger clone lies a single base off, so this may be a read error. This chain links TRBV7-9 with TRBJ2-2, with 7 bases matching TRBD1. Germline V CDR1 and CDR2: SEHNR, FQNEAQ (reference sequence). The CDR3 consists of 16 residues. Losses at the gene ends were 4 bases for V and 3 bases for J; bases not matched to a gene: 8. The CDR3 coding sequence is TGTGCCAGCAGCTCCACCAGAAGGGGGCACACCGGGGAGCTGTTTTTT. Protein sequence: CASSSTRRGHTGELFF. Combining the CDR3 with reference TRBV7-9 and TRBJ2-2 gives the whole variable domain DTGVSQNPRHKITKRGQNVTFRCDPISEHNRLYWYRQTLGQGPEFLTYFQNEAQLEKSRLLSDRFSAERPKGSFSTLEIQRTEQGDSAMYLCASSSTRRGHTGELFFGEGSRLTVL.

In this sample, this clonotype turned up many times. The chain is built from TRBV2 and TRBJ1-3; 8 bases are a match to TRBD1. CDR1 SNHLY and CDR2 FYNNEI come from the germline V gene. V shed 10 bases, J shed 8 bases, and the junction held 13 bases outside the gene matches. The CDR3 is 14 residues long. The CDR3 region is CATPRTGSRDTIYF. The DNA of the CDR3 is TGTGCCACCCCCCGGACAGGGTCGAGGGACACCATATATTTT.

This clonotype was found many times. J is TRBJ1-2 and V is TRBV6-5; TRBD1 might be the D (5 bases). Germline lookup yields CDR1 MNHEY and CDR2 SVGAGI. This CDR3 has 17 residues. V lost 0 bases and J 7 bases, leaving 21 bases between the germline ends. The CDR3 DNA follows: TGTGCCAGCAGTTACTCGAACAGGATGGAAAGTATTGGTGGCTACACCTTC. This translates into CASSYSNRMESIGGYTF.

J is TRBJ2-1 and V is TRBV4-2; the D gene is possibly TRBD2 (7 bases). Germline CDR1 LGHNA, CDR2 YNFKEQ. V lost 1 base and J 5 bases, leaving 18 bases between the germline ends. The CDR3 totals 17 residues. In DNA form, the CDR3 reads TGTGCCAGCAGCCAAGCTCCGCGGGGGACACTAAACAATGAGCAGTTCTTC. Residues: CASSQAPRGTLNNEQFF.

At least ten counts were recorded for this clonotype. The gene calls are TRBV20-1 and TRBJ2-5; 9 bases line up with TRBD2. The CDR3 is 15 amino acids. CDR1 DFQATT and CDR2 SNEGSKA come from the germline V gene (reference sequence). V lost 3 bases to trimming and J lost 3 bases; unmatched junction nucleotides: 8. The CDR3: CSARAGGTSKETQYF. The CDR3 DNA sequence: TGCAGTGCTAGGGCTGGAGGGACTAGCAAAGAGACCCAGTACTTC.

This clonotype was seen many times. The chain uses TRBV5-1 and TRBJ1-2; TRBD1 is a possible D gene (6 bases). This CDR3 comprises 15 residues. V was cut by 4 bases and J by 7 bases, with 20 bases left in between. The germline V gene has CDR1 SGHRS and CDR2 YFSETQ. CDR3 loop: CASSRPSTGMRGYTF. The CDR3 coding sequence is TGCGCCAGCAGCCGCCCTTCGACAGGCATGCGTGGCTACACCTTC.

This clonotype was detected many times. The chain links TRBV4-2 to TRBJ1-1; 10 bases agree with TRBD1. This CDR3 has 15 residues. Germline loops: CDR1 LGHNA, CDR2 YNFKEQ. V shed 1 base and J 5 bases; nucleotides not matched to a gene: 4. DNA of the CDR3: TGTGCCAGCAGCCAAGTCGGGACAGGGGATACTGAAGCTTTCTTT. Translated: CASSQVGTGDTEAFF.

This clonotype was observed many times. The chain is built from TRBV5-1 and TRBJ1-1; D possibly corresponds to TRBD1 (5 bases). The CDR3 loop spans 13 amino acids. The V and J ends lost 4 bases and 0 bases respectively, with 7 bases between them. Germline-derived CDR1 and CDR2 are SGHRS and YFSETQ. The CDR3 protein is CASSRGMNTEAFF. The CDR3 DNA reads as TGCGCCAGCAGCAGGGGAATGAACACTGAAGCTTTCTTT.

The V and J genes are TRBV6-4 and TRBJ2-7, with 10 bases matching TRBD1. Germline CDR1 reads MRHNA; CDR2 reads SNTAGT. This CDR3 region has 14 residues. Trimming cost V 6 bases and J 9 bases; bases outside gene matches: 11. The CDR3 sequence: CASRPGQGLQRQYV. The CDR3 bases are TGTGCCAGCAGGCCGGGACAGGGGCTCCAGCGGCAGTACGTC.

The sample holds many counts of this clonotype. The chain carries TRBV20-1 and TRBJ1-2; perhaps TRBD1 as D (5 bases). This CDR3 region has 14 residues. V was pared by 4 bases and J by 2 bases, with 14 bases between. Per the germline V gene, CDR1 is DFQATT and CDR2 is SNEGSKA (reference sequence). The CDR3 nucleotides read TGCAGTGCTACGAAGCGGGGCCTAAACTATGGCTACACCTTC. It encodes CSATKRGLNYGYTF.